This TCR beta chain emerged from a study of cytomegalovirus exposure and HLA in healthy donors. Per the germline V gene, CDR1 is SGHRS and CDR2 is YFSETQ. The CDR3 runs 15 residues. Unmatched junction bases numbered 7, after V lost 2 bases and J lost 2 bases. Primers included in the PCR were 60 Vbeta and 13 Jbeta primers. Here immunoSEQ multiplex PCR was the method, and the copy in TCRdb shows in-frame clones only, minus some. The sample contains 100,000 to 130,000 clones, 76% of which appear only once. This clone occurred once. What it recognizes is unknown. General study results and limits: TCR beta V segments were, for the most part, productive about 87% or about 30% of the time in an earlier analysis.

The chain links TRBV5-1 to TRBJ2-7, with 7 bases fitting TRBD1. The source material was PBMCs. The sequence derives from a man aged 18 to 30 in good health and CMV-seronegative. CDR3 nucleotide sequence: TGCGCCAGCAGCTTTGGGCAGGGGGTCGCCTACGAGCAGTACTTC. Protein product: CASSFGQGVAYEQYF.